Following are 15 T cell receptor beta chains from one sample sequenced in a study of blood T cells in healthy people across ages. Through a sample-barcoded 5' primer and a J-beta primer mix, a second PCR was run for roughly 6 to 12 cycles. TCRdb re-derived calls from the 5' RACE reads in MiXCR, one entry per CDR3 protein. Here the sample spans about a million distinct CDR3 sequences, just over 50% being singletons. The specimen was blood. The source of these receptors is a woman aged 60-75 years in good health.

The chain uses TRBV10-3 and TRBJ2-5, with a possible D match to TRBD1 (5 bases). V was trimmed by 5 bases and J by 0 bases, leaving 10 bases between them. The germline CDR1 and CDR2 sequences are ENHRY and SYGVKD. CDR3 length equals 14 residues. DNA of the CDR3: TGTGCCATCAGTACAGGACCCCACCAAGAGACCCAGTACTTC. Translation: CAISTGPHQETQYF.

This chain connects TRBV28 to TRBJ1-3; possibly TRBD1 for D (6 bases). Germline CDR1 reads MDHEN; CDR2 reads SYDVKM. V shed 3 bases and J shed 2 bases, with 11 bases lying between them. The length of the CDR3 is 15 residues. The CDR3 DNA follows: TGTGCCAGCAGTTTCATGGGGGCGCCTGGAAACACCATATATTTT. Translated: CASSFMGAPGNTIYF.

The genes are TRBV5-6 and TRBJ2-4; the match to TRBD2 covers 11 bases. The J call is in doubt because the DNA end fits TRBJ2-7 better. The CDR3 runs to 14 residues. CDR1 and CDR2 from the germline V gene are SGHDT and YYEEEE. CDR3 in DNA: TGTGCCAGCAGGGGGACTAGCGGAATGTACGAGCAGTACTTC. Its translation is CASRGTSGMYEQYF.

In its sample, this clonotype was seen a few times. The genes are TRBV6-1 and TRBJ2-7, with D hard to call. CDR1 and CDR2 from the germline V gene are MNHNS and SASEGT. The CDR3 loop spans 13 amino acids. Trimming shortened V by 7 bases and J by 5 bases, and 15 bases separated the two germline ends. CDR3 in DNA: TGTGCCAGCAAACGGAAAAACGAGGACGAGCAGTACTTC. This translates into CASKRKNEDEQYF.

This clonotype was seen more than once but under ten times. The genes are TRBV5-4 and TRBJ2-1; 7 bases align to TRBD1. Germline CDR1 SGHNT, CDR2 YYREEE (reference sequence). The CDR3 is 15 amino acids. The trim removed 4 bases at V and 5 bases at J, leaving 9 bases unmatched. As DNA, the CDR3 is TGTGCCAGCAGCCAAAGTGGGACAGACCACAATGAGCAGTTCTTC. Translation gives CASSQSGTDHNEQFF.

The gene calls are TRBV6-6 and TRBJ2-3; the D gene is possibly TRBD1 (5 bases). This CDR3 has 12 amino acids. V gave up 6 bases and J gave up 4 bases, with 8 bases separating them. Per germline, CDR1 MNHNY and CDR2 SVGAGI (reference sequence). The CDR3 region is CASRAGSDTQYF. CDR3 sequence (DNA): TGTGCCAGCAGGGCAGGGTCAGATACGCAGTATTTT.

This chain links TRBV20-1 with TRBJ1-1, with 9 positions matching TRBD1. There are 13 residues in the CDR3. The germline V gene has CDR1 DFQATT and CDR2 SNEGSKA (reference sequence). V shed 3 bases and J 11 bases; nucleotides not matched to a gene: 10. CDR3 bases: TGCAGTGCTAGTTTCAGGGACAGGGCTCGGGCTTTCTTT. Encoded protein: CSASFRDRARAFF.

The chain joins TRBV4-3 to TRBJ1-5; possible D gene TRBD1, 6 bases. V shed 0 bases and J shed 1 base, with 7 bases lying between them. The germline gives CDR1 LGHNA, CDR2 YSLEER. The CDR3 sequence is 15 residues long. This CDR3 reads CASSQEQGSNQPQHF. The CDR3 bases are TGCGCCAGCAGCCAAGAACAGGGAAGCAATCAGCCCCAGCATTTT.

V usage is TRBV7-6 and J usage is TRBJ2-7; D perhaps matches TRBD2 (6 bases). The CDR3 is 15 residues long. V was clipped by 5 bases and J by 2 bases, with 16 bases between them. The germline CDR1 and CDR2 sequences are SGHVS and FNYEAQ. Here the CDR3 reads CASSSSRELTYEQYF. Written as DNA, the CDR3 is TGTGCCAGCAGCAGCAGTCGGGAGTTAACCTACGAGCAGTACTTC.

This clonotype was seen a single time. V usage is TRBV20-1 and J usage is TRBJ2-5; D could derive from TRBD1 or TRBD2 (5 bases each). This CDR3 spans 18 amino acids. Germline V gene lookup returns CDR1 DFQATT and CDR2 SNEGSKA (reference sequence). V dropped 5 bases and J dropped 3 bases, with 28 bases sitting between them. CDR3 nucleotide sequence: TGCAGTGCTGGACCTAGGATGGGGGTATCTGGCCCTAAAGAGACCCAGTACTTC. It translates to CSAGPRMGVSGPKETQYF.

The V call is TRBV6-2 or TRBV6-3, the J call TRBJ2-1; TRBD1 is a possible D gene (6 bases). Germline CDR1 reads MNHEY; CDR2 reads SVGEGT. The CDR3 length is 16 residues. V lost 1 base and J lost 12, with 22 bases in between. The CDR3 bases are TGTGCCAGCAGTTACTTCCGCTACCGGGACACTGGGGGGCAGTTCTTC. Amino acids: CASSYFRYRDTGGQFF.

Only one count was recorded for this clonotype. V gene TRBV20-1 combines with J gene TRBJ2-1, with 10 positions matching TRBD2. The CDR3 loop spans 17 amino acids. The germline V gene has CDR1 DFQATT and CDR2 SNEGSKA (reference sequence). The junction had 12 bases not matched to a gene; V was cut back by 6 bases and J by 1 base. CDR3 residues: CSAASTLSGRSYNEQFF. For the CDR3, the DNA is TGCAGTGCCGCGTCTACCCTTAGCGGGAGGTCCTACAATGAGCAGTTCTTC.

In its sample, this clonotype was seen a few times. The chain recombines TRBV4-3 with TRBJ2-3, with D possibly being TRBD1 or TRBD2 (5 bases each). V shed 0 bases and J shed 1 base, with 14 bases lying between them. CDR3 length: 17 amino acids. Germline V gene lookup returns CDR1 LGHNA and CDR2 YSLEER. CDR3 protein: CASSQDRPGTGTDTQYF. As DNA, the CDR3 is TGCGCCAGCAGCCAAGATCGCCCCGGGACGGGCACAGATACGCAGTATTTT.

CDR3 loop: CASSEQAGVWYEQYF. The CDR3 nucleotides read TGTGCCAGCAGTGAACAGGCGGGAGTTTGGTACGAGCAGTACTTC. This rearrangement joins TRBV25-1 to TRBJ2-7; TRBD2 aligns across 7 bases. Germline V CDR1 and CDR2: MGHDK, SYGVNS. J gave up 4 bases and V 2 bases, and 8 bases lay outside the gene matches. This CDR3 has 15 amino acids.

This clonotype was seen more than once but under ten times. The CDR3 DNA reads TGCAGTGCCAGTTTCCTAGCGGGGATGTACAATGAGCAGTTCTTC. Translated: CSASFLAGMYNEQFF. The genes are TRBV20-1 and TRBJ2-1, with TRBD2 matching over 9 bases. There are 15 residues in the CDR3. CDR1 and CDR2 from the germline V gene are DFQATT and SNEGSKA (reference sequence). Trimming removed 6 bases from V and 4 bases from J; junction bases left unmatched: 10.